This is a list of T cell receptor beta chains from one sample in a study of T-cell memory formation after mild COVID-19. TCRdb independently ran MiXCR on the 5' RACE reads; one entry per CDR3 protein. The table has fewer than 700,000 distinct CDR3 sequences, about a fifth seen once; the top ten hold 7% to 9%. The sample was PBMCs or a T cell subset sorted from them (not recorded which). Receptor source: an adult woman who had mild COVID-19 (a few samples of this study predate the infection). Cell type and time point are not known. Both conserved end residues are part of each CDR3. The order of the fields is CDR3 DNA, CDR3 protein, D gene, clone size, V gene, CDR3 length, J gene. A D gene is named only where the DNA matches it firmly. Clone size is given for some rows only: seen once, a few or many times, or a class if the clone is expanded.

CDR3nt: TGTGTCAGAGGCCAGCAGCTTATCTGTGGGGCTAGCGGGATGCGGGGAGAGACCCAGTACTTC; CDR3aa: CVRGQQLICGASGMRGETQYF; d_gene: TRBD2; abundance: .; v_gene: TRBV7-2; len: 21; j_gene: TRBJ2-5
CDR3nt: TGTGCCACCAGAGGGACGGACAACTATGGCTACACCTTC; CDR3aa: CATRGTDNYGYTF; d_gene: .; abundance: few; v_gene: TRBV24-1; len: 13; j_gene: TRBJ1-2
CDR3nt: TGTGCCAGCTCACCTAGCGTAAGCTCCTACAATGAGCAGTTCTTC; CDR3aa: CASSPSVSSYNEQFF; d_gene: .; abundance: .; v_gene: TRBV18; len: 15; j_gene: TRBJ2-1
CDR3nt: TGCGCCAGCAGACGACCAGGGACAGGGGATGATGAGCAGTACTTC; CDR3aa: CASRRPGTGDDEQYF; d_gene: TRBD1; abundance: .; v_gene: TRBV4-1; len: 15; j_gene: TRBJ2-7
CDR3nt: TGCAGTGCTATTTCGGGGCCAATCGGTGAGCAGTTCTTC; CDR3aa: CSAISGPIGEQFF; d_gene: .; abundance: .; v_gene: TRBV20-1; len: 13; j_gene: TRBJ2-1
CDR3nt: TGTGCCAGCATTCCATCCATGACTAGCGGGGGGCCTAAACGCTACGAGCAGTACTTC; CDR3aa: CASIPSMTSGGPKRYEQYF; d_gene: TRBD2; abundance: few; v_gene: TRBV6-2/TRBV6-3; len: 19; j_gene: TRBJ2-7
CDR3nt: TGTGCCAGCAGCCAACGGGCAGTCCAAGAGACCCAGTACTTC; CDR3aa: CASSQRAVQETQYF; d_gene: .; abundance: few; v_gene: TRBV12-3/TRBV12-4; len: 14; j_gene: TRBJ2-5
CDR3nt: TGTGCCAGCAGACAGGGACACATTAATTCACCCCTCCACTTT; CDR3aa: CASRQGHINSPLHF; d_gene: .; abundance: .; v_gene: TRBV12-3/TRBV12-4; len: 14; j_gene: TRBJ1-6
CDR3nt: TGCGCCAGCAGCATTGACGGGGCTGGGGCCAACGTCCTGACTTTC; CDR3aa: CASSIDGAGANVLTF; d_gene: .; abundance: .; v_gene: TRBV5-1; len: 15; j_gene: TRBJ2-6
CDR3nt: TGTGCCTGGAGTGGTCCGGGTTGGGGAGCTGAAGCTTTCTTT; CDR3aa: CAWSGPGWGAEAFF; d_gene: .; abundance: .; v_gene: TRBV30; len: 14; j_gene: TRBJ1-1
CDR3nt: TGTGCCACCAGTGATCCGACAGGGACCACCTACAATGAGCAGTTCTTC; CDR3aa: CATSDPTGTTYNEQFF; d_gene: TRBD1; abundance: few; v_gene: TRBV24-1; len: 16; j_gene: TRBJ2-1
CDR3nt: TGCGCCAGCAGCCAGTATAGGGACAATGAGCAGTTCTTC; CDR3aa: CASSQYRDNEQFF; d_gene: .; abundance: .; v_gene: TRBV4-1; len: 13; j_gene: TRBJ2-1
CDR3nt: TGTGCCAGCAGGCCCGAGGGAAGCGGAAACACCATATATTTT; CDR3aa: CASRPEGSGNTIYF; d_gene: .; abundance: .; v_gene: TRBV6-1; len: 14; j_gene: TRBJ1-3
CDR3nt: TGTGCCAGCAGCCCCCGCGGGACAGACAATGAGCAGTTCTTC; CDR3aa: CASSPRGTDNEQFF; d_gene: .; abundance: .; v_gene: TRBV2; len: 14; j_gene: TRBJ2-1
CDR3nt: TGTGCCAGCAGCGGGGACAGCTACAATGAGCAGTTCTTC; CDR3aa: CASSGDSYNEQFF; d_gene: TRBD1; abundance: .; v_gene: TRBV7-9; len: 13; j_gene: TRBJ2-1
CDR3nt: TGTGCCACCAGTGGGGCTAGCGGGGCAGATACGCAGTATTTT; CDR3aa: CATSGASGADTQYF; d_gene: TRBD2; abundance: few; v_gene: TRBV24-1; len: 14; j_gene: TRBJ2-3
CDR3nt: TGTGCCAGCAGCACTACCCTGTCCGGGACAGACTCCTACGAGCAGTACTTC; CDR3aa: CASSTTLSGTDSYEQYF; d_gene: TRBD1; abundance: .; v_gene: TRBV7-9; len: 17; j_gene: TRBJ2-7
CDR3nt: TGTGCCAGCCACAACTTGGGGACAGGGCTATATGGCTACACCTTC; CDR3aa: CASHNLGTGLYGYTF; d_gene: TRBD1; abundance: .; v_gene: TRBV5-6; len: 15; j_gene: TRBJ1-2
CDR3nt: TGTGCCAGCAGTCTTCTCGCCCCGGGACAAAGTCCTCTGCCCCAGCATTTT; CDR3aa: CASSLLAPGQSPLPQHF; d_gene: .; abundance: .; v_gene: TRBV6-5; len: 17; j_gene: TRBJ1-5
CDR3nt: TGCGCCAGCAGCCAAGATCCTGGGGGGACATATGGCTACACCTTC; CDR3aa: CASSQDPGGTYGYTF; d_gene: .; abundance: .; v_gene: TRBV4-1; len: 15; j_gene: TRBJ1-2
CDR3nt: TGTGCCAGCAGTGATCGGGTCAGGGGGTATGGCTACACCTTC; CDR3aa: CASSDRVRGYGYTF; d_gene: TRBD1; abundance: few; v_gene: TRBV2; len: 14; j_gene: TRBJ1-2
CDR3nt: TGCGCCAGCAGCCAAATCGGGGACCAAGAGACCCAGTACTTC; CDR3aa: CASSQIGDQETQYF; d_gene: .; abundance: few; v_gene: TRBV4-1; len: 14; j_gene: TRBJ2-5
CDR3nt: TGTGCCAGCAGTATAGGCAGGGGTCAAGAGCAGTACTTC; CDR3aa: CASSIGRGQEQYF; d_gene: .; abundance: .; v_gene: TRBV27; len: 13; j_gene: TRBJ2-7
CDR3nt: TGTGCCAGCAGCCTCGGGACTCAGGGGGGTTACGAGCAGTACTTC; CDR3aa: CASSLGTQGGYEQYF; d_gene: .; abundance: few; v_gene: TRBV4-2; len: 15; j_gene: TRBJ2-7
CDR3nt: TGTGCCAGCAGCCCGATTGGGGGGAATCCGTACTTC; CDR3aa: CASSPIGGNPYF; d_gene: .; abundance: many; v_gene: TRBV7-2; len: 12; j_gene: TRBJ2-4
CDR3nt: TGCAGTGCCACATCAGCCGTGGACATACCAGTCGGCACTGAAGCTTTCTTT; CDR3aa: CSATSAVDIPVGTEAFF; d_gene: .; abundance: few; v_gene: TRBV20-1; len: 17; j_gene: TRBJ1-1
CDR3nt: TGTGCCAGCAGTGACACGGACAGGGGCCGGGGGCCCCAGCATTTT; CDR3aa: CASSDTDRGRGPQHF; d_gene: TRBD1; abundance: once; v_gene: TRBV12-3/TRBV12-4; len: 15; j_gene: TRBJ1-5
CDR3nt: TGTGCCAGCAGTGGGCAGGGGATGGGCTACACCTTC; CDR3aa: CASSGQGMGYTF; d_gene: .; abundance: .; v_gene: TRBV2; len: 12; j_gene: TRBJ1-2
CDR3nt: TGTGCCAGCAGCGATGGATCCTACTCTGGAAACACCATATATTTT; CDR3aa: CASSDGSYSGNTIYF; d_gene: .; abundance: few; v_gene: TRBV7-2; len: 15; j_gene: TRBJ1-3
CDR3nt: TGTGCCAGCAGTTTAGACACGGGACAGGATTACGAGCAGTACTTC; CDR3aa: CASSLDTGQDYEQYF; d_gene: TRBD1; abundance: .; v_gene: TRBV12-3/TRBV12-4; len: 15; j_gene: TRBJ2-7
CDR3nt: TGTGCCAGCAGACCAGGGGGCAAGAACACCGGGGAGCTGTTTTTT; CDR3aa: CASRPGGKNTGELFF; d_gene: TRBD1; abundance: few; v_gene: TRBV12-3/TRBV12-4; len: 15; j_gene: TRBJ2-2
CDR3nt: TGTGCCAGCAGCTTAGAATTACAGGGGGCGAATGGCTACACCTTC; CDR3aa: CASSLELQGANGYTF; d_gene: TRBD1; abundance: .; v_gene: TRBV7-9; len: 15; j_gene: TRBJ1-2
CDR3nt: TGTGCCAGTAGTATTAAGGGACGCGAAGCTTTCTTT; CDR3aa: CASSIKGREAFF; d_gene: .; abundance: few; v_gene: TRBV19; len: 12; j_gene: TRBJ1-1
CDR3nt: TGCAGTGCTAGAGATCTACTCGGGGGAGAGACCCAGTACTTC; CDR3aa: CSARDLLGGETQYF; d_gene: .; abundance: .; v_gene: TRBV20-1; len: 14; j_gene: TRBJ2-5
CDR3nt: TGTGCCAGCAGCGAGCGCAGGGGGAATAACTATGGCTACACCTTC; CDR3aa: CASSERRGNNYGYTF; d_gene: TRBD1; abundance: few; v_gene: TRBV7-9; len: 15; j_gene: TRBJ1-2
CDR3nt: TGTGCCAGCACCCGCGGAGCGGGGGGGCGTGATACGCAGTATTTT; CDR3aa: CASTRGAGGRDTQYF; d_gene: TRBD2; abundance: .; v_gene: TRBV12-3/TRBV12-4; len: 15; j_gene: TRBJ2-3
CDR3nt: TGTGCCACCAGCAGAGGATCCACTAGCGGGGTTCATGAGCAGTTCTTC; CDR3aa: CATSRGSTSGVHEQFF; d_gene: TRBD2; abundance: .; v_gene: TRBV15; len: 16; j_gene: TRBJ2-1
CDR3nt: TGTGCCAGCAGCTTATTTCGAGGGAGCCAAGAGACCCAGTACTTC; CDR3aa: CASSLFRGSQETQYF; d_gene: .; abundance: .; v_gene: TRBV7-9; len: 15; j_gene: TRBJ2-5
CDR3nt: TGTGCCTGGAGTACCTCGGGCTATGGCTACACCTTC; CDR3aa: CAWSTSGYGYTF; d_gene: .; abundance: .; v_gene: TRBV30; len: 12; j_gene: TRBJ1-2
CDR3nt: TGTGCCAGCAGTTTATTGTCGGATCTAAACACTGAAGCTTTCTTT; CDR3aa: CASSLLSDLNTEAFF; d_gene: .; abundance: few; v_gene: TRBV28; len: 15; j_gene: TRBJ1-1
CDR3nt: TGTGCCAGCACCTACCCCCAGGGGACCACCCGGGAGCTGTTTTTT; CDR3aa: CASTYPQGTTRELFF; d_gene: .; abundance: .; v_gene: TRBV11-3; len: 15; j_gene: TRBJ2-2
CDR3nt: TGTGCCAGCAGCTTAGGGGAGACTAGCGGCACAGATACGCAGTATTTT; CDR3aa: CASSLGETSGTDTQYF; d_gene: TRBD2; abundance: few; v_gene: TRBV7-2; len: 16; j_gene: TRBJ2-3
CDR3nt: TGTGCCAGCAGTTCGGGACAGAGAAACACCATATATTTT; CDR3aa: CASSSGQRNTIYF; d_gene: TRBD1; abundance: .; v_gene: TRBV12-3/TRBV12-4; len: 13; j_gene: TRBJ1-3
CDR3nt: TGTGCCAGCAGTTCCAGGGGTGGGGATACGCAGTATTTT; CDR3aa: CASSSRGGDTQYF; d_gene: .; abundance: few; v_gene: TRBV27; len: 13; j_gene: TRBJ2-3